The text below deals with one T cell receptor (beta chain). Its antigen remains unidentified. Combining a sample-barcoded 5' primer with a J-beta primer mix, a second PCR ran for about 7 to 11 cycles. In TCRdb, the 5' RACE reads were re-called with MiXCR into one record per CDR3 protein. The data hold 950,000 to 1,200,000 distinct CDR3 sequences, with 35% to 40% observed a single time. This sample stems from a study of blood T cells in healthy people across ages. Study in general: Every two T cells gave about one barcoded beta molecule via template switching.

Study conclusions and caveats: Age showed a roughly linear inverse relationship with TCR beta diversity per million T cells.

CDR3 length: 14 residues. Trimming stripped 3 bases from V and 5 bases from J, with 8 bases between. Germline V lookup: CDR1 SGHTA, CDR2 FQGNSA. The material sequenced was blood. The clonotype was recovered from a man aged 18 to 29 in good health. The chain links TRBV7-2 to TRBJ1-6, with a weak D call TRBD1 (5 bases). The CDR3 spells CASSFGADNSPLHF. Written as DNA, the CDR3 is TGTGCCAGCAGCTTCGGGGCAGATAATTCACCCCTCCACTTT.